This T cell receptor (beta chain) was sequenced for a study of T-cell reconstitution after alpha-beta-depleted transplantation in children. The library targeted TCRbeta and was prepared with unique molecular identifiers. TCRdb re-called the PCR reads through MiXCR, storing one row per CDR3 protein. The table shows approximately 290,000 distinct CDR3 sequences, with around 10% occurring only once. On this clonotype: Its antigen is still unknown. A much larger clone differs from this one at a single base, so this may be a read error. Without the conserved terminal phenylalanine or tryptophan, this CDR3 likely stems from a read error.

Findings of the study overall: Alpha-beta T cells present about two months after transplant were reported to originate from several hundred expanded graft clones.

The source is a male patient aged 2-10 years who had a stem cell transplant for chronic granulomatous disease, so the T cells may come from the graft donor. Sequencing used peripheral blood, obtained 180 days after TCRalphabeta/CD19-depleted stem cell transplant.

The CDR3 DNA is TGCGCCAGCAGATTACCGGGACAGGGAAGTTCACCCCTCCACTTA. Its protein product is CASRLPGQGSSPLHL. J is TRBJ1-6 and V is TRBV5-1; 9 nucleotides align to TRBD1. Germline values: CDR1 SGHRS, CDR2 YFSETQ. Unmatched junction bases numbered 9, after V lost 5 bases and J lost 9 bases. The CDR3 runs 15 residues.